This T cell receptor (beta chain) was retrieved from a study of identical twins (TCRdb year 2016). Describing the broader study: TCR alpha and beta repertoires from monozygotic twins, unrelated adults of various ages and cord blood were deep-sequenced to test whether fetal clonotypes persist. Replicate twin experiments were performed at different times using different library preparation protocols to rule out contamination. The paper as a whole reports these results and caveats: Zero-insertion analyses could be partly confounded by invariant T cells such as MAIT and iNKT, though diverse VJ usage argued against such confounding for most clonotypes. Conclusions relied on cross-sectional statistical analysis, since the same donors could not be followed over many years. The excess sharing between twins in beta out-of-frame sequences was weaker because fewer shared sequences reduced the signal-to-noise ratio. Abundant cord blood beta clonotypes carried fewer insertions; young adult naive repertoires showed a weaker similar trend, while memory repertoires showed none. Recombination models systematically underestimated out-of-frame TCR alpha sharing in monozygotic twins but agreed with sharing between unrelated individuals. Compared with coincidental sharing between unrelated individuals, out-of-frame TCR alpha sequences shared between twins showed an excess of sequences with low generation probability.

The library came from 5' RACE. Sequencing instrument: Illumina HiSeq 2000. Template switching added a universal primer binding site, and the final cDNA carried a unique molecular identifier that allowed TCR cDNA molecules to be counted accurately. Specific primers in the conserved constant-segment region were used to synthesize first-strand cDNA for the TCR alpha and beta chains. Each cDNA library was double barcoded, with a SMART-Mk sample barcode plus Illumina barcodes, to control for contamination. TruSeq adapter sequences and Illumina sample barcodes were added in two successive PCR steps. Sequencing of the TCR alpha and beta cDNA libraries was done on the Illumina HiSeq platform using custom primers. The source study handled its data this way. MiGEC processed the raw reads to extract unique molecular identifiers, while MiXCR was used to determine the CDR3 positions. For each individual, recombination models were inferred using an EM algorithm with the repgenHMM and IGoR tools. The analysis of shared clonotypes was done with the tcR package in R, with sharing normalized by the product of cloneset sizes. To study raw recombination free of thymic and clonal selection effects, out-of-frame nonproductive sequences were analyzed. TCRdb reworked the public reads: Q25 trimming with fastp, MiXCR clone assembly, productive beta chains retained. Under each unique CDR3 protein, matching rows form one entry showing the most common genes and DNA. TCRdb's processing, not the authors', yielded these V and J calls. For this sample the table gives 200,000 to 250,000 distinct CDR3 sequences, of which roughly 7% were detected only once. The ten largest clonotypes hold 3% to 4% of the sample.

As to this clonotype: Its target antigen remains unknown. Base qualities are not recorded, but no much larger clone differs from it by a single base.

Every donor in the study was a healthy Caucasian. The twin cohort comprised three pairs of female monozygotic twins, all aged about 18 to 29 years. Miltenyi CD45RO+ enrichment and human naive T-cell isolation kits were used to isolate memory (CD45RO+) and naive T cells from PBMC. The sample was also reused in another study, on yellow fever vaccine responses in identical twins. The second publication reports: According to the authors, the vaccine-induced T cell response in identical twins seemed to be partly convergent and partly specific to each individual. In the study, vaccine-responding T cell clones were precisely tracked in identical twins.

The origin of this receptor is a young woman in good health. The material sequenced was memory (CD45RO+) T cells sorted from blood. The cell subset or site tag for this specimen amounts to: CD45RO+ enriched T cells.

The encoded CDR3 is CASSYYPGSLSAAVYNEQFF. The DNA sequence is TGTGCCAGCAGTTACTATCCAGGTTCACTCTCAGCCGCCGTCTACAATGAGCAGTTCTTC. The rearranged segments are TRBV6-2 or TRBV6-3 and TRBJ2-1, with no confident D gene call. The CDR1 and CDR2 encoded by the germline V gene are MNHEY and SVGEGT. The CDR3, from cysteine to phenylalanine, totals 20 residues. The kept DNA is CDR3 alone, 60 bases in frame from the first base. V drops 1 base and J drops 3 bases, leaving 25 bases in between.